The rows below give T cell receptor beta chains drawn from one sample of a study of cytomegalovirus exposure and HLA in healthy donors. Profiled with immunoSEQ multiplex PCR; TCRdb holds only in-frame clones, not every one. This table has around 100,000 clones, around 73% appearing once. The sample consisted of PBMCs. The receptors originated from a woman aged 25 to 39 in good health and CMV-seropositive. Each CDR3 is given with its conserved first and last residue. D genes are given only for firm matches. Clone size is not always given. Where it is, it says once, few, many or a class for expanded clones.

cdr3_length	d_call	clone_size	v_call	j_call	cdr3_nt	cdr3_aa
14	NA	NA	TRBV27	TRBJ2-3	TGTGCCAGCAGTTTATCGGCCATCACAGATACGCAGTATTTT	CASSLSAITDTQYF
15	TRBD2	NA	TRBV6-4	TRBJ2-3	TGTGCCAGCAGCCGACTAGCGGGGAACACAGATACGCAGTATTTT	CASSRLAGNTDTQYF
15	TRBD1	NA	TRBV6-6	TRBJ1-4	TGTGCCAGCAGGCCTACAGGGGGCACTAATGAAAAACTGTTTTTT	CASRPTGGTNEKLFF
14	TRBD1	NA	TRBV5-4	TRBJ2-7	TGTGCCAGCAGCTGGACAGGGAAATCCTACGAGCAGTACTTC	CASSWTGKSYEQYF
14	TRBD1	NA	TRBV6-5	TRBJ1-3	TGTGCCAGCAGTGGACAGGTCTCTGGAAACACCATATATTTT	CASSGQVSGNTIYF
18	NA	few	TRBV4-1	TRBJ1-5	TGCGCCAGCAGCCTAGCTGGGACATCCGCGTATAGCAATCAGCCCCAGCATTTT	CASSLAGTSAYSNQPQHF
13	TRBD2	NA	TRBV19	TRBJ2-5	TGTGCCAGTCGGACTAGCGGCATTGGGACCCAGTACTTC	CASRTSGIGTQYF
13	NA	NA	TRBV4-1	TRBJ1-6	TGCGCCAGCAGCCCACGGGGAAACTCACCCCTCCACTTT	CASSPRGNSPLHF
14	NA	NA	TRBV7-6	TRBJ1-1	TGTGCCAGCAGCGGTGGACAGATGAACACTGAAGCTTTCTTT	CASSGGQMNTEAFF
17	NA	NA	TRBV4-1	TRBJ1-1	TGCGCCAGCAGCCCAGGGGTGACAGGACTTATGAACACTGAAGCTTTCTTT	CASSPGVTGLMNTEAFF
15	NA	NA	TRBV19	TRBJ1-1	TGTGCCAGTAGTCCGGGGGGGAGGGGCTACACTGAAGCTTTCTTT	CASSPGGRGYTEAFF